The 14 T cell receptor beta chains presented below share a single source sample, sequenced in a study of blood T cell repertoires in COVID-19. Assay: immunoSEQ multiplex PCR; the TCRdb copy retains only in-frame clones and omits some. The data show tens of thousands of clones, with approximately 94% seen just once and less than 8.5% held by the top ten. Material for sequencing was peripheral blood. These receptors were taken from a human donor in a cohort sampled during active COVID-19.

The V gene is TRBV18, the J gene TRBJ1-5; 9 bases agree with TRBD1. The length of the CDR3 is 15 residues. Germline loops: CDR1 KGHSH, CDR2 LQKENI. V dropped 6 bases and J dropped 7; count of bases not matched to a gene: 10. The CDR3, as DNA: TGTGCCAGCTCTCCCGGGACAGGGATATGGCAGCCCCAGCATTTT. Translated, it gives CASSPGTGIWQPQHF.

The V and J genes are TRBV13 and TRBJ2-7; 9 positions match TRBD1. There are 17 residues in the CDR3. Germline V CDR1 and CDR2: PRHDT, FYEKMQ (reference sequence). J gave up 6 bases and V 4 bases, and 16 bases lay outside the gene matches. CDR3 loop: CASSSPPRDRDLAEQYF. DNA for the CDR3: TGTGCCAGCAGCTCACCTCCAAGGGACAGGGACTTGGCCGAGCAGTACTTC.

V and J are TRBV7-2 and TRBJ2-7; D may be TRBD2 (7 bases). This CDR3 has 14 residues. Germline V CDR1 and CDR2: SGHTA, FQGNSA. The V gene lost 1 base and the J gene lost 1 base, with 8 bases spanning the gap. DNA for the CDR3: TGTGCCAGCAGCTTAGAGGGGGGGTCCTACGAGCAGTACTTC. Amino acid sequence: CASSLEGGSYEQYF.

The chain links TRBV6-5 to TRBJ2-3; possible D gene TRBD1, 6 bases. Germline lookup yields CDR1 MNHEY and CDR2 SVGAGI. V lost 6 bases and J lost 4, with 14 bases in between. This CDR3 is built from 14 residues. CDR3 residues: CASSSTGSADTQYF. The DNA of the CDR3 is TGTGCCAGCAGCTCGACAGGTTCGGCAGATACGCAGTATTTT.

The chain links TRBV9 to TRBJ2-1; 7 positions agree with TRBD2. V lost 0 bases and J lost 7; bases outside the gene matches: 10. CDR1 is SGDLS and CDR2 is YYNGEE in the germline V gene. The CDR3 runs to 16 residues. The CDR3 reads CASSVEYPGGPNEQFF. CDR3 bases: TGTGCCAGCAGCGTAGAATATCCGGGGGGTCCAAATGAGCAGTTCTTC.

This sequence joins TRBV6-1 and TRBJ2-3; 10 bases agree with TRBD2. Germline V gene lookup returns CDR1 MNHNS and CDR2 SASEGT. The CDR3 length is 16 residues. V lost 2 bases to trimming and J lost 3 bases; unmatched junction nucleotides: 5. CDR3 in DNA: TGTGCCAGCAGTGAAATGAGCGGGGGGGCAACAGATACGCAGTATTTT. It codes for CASSEMSGGATDTQYF.

This chain uses TRBV5-1 with TRBJ2-5, with 10 bases that match TRBD1. There are 14 residues in the CDR3. Germline lookup yields CDR1 SGHRS and CDR2 YFSETQ. V shed 4 bases, J shed 4 bases, and the junction held 4 bases outside the gene matches. CDR3 sequence: CASSGGQGPETQYF. CDR3 nucleotides: TGCGCCAGCAGCGGGGGACAGGGGCCAGAGACCCAGTACTTC.

This clone has just one count. The CDR3: CASSLGLAGGPDTQYF. The CDR3 DNA sequence: TGTGCCAGCAGCCTTGGACTAGCGGGAGGGCCAGATACGCAGTATTTT. V usage is TRBV7-3 and J usage is TRBJ2-3, with 15 bases identical to TRBD2. The CDR3 runs to 16 residues. Looked up from germline, CDR1 is SGHTA and CDR2 is FQGTGA. The V and J ends lost 5 bases and 4 bases, in that order; junction bases with no gene match: 4.

J is TRBJ2-2 and V is TRBV27, with 11 bases identical to TRBD2. This CDR3 is built from 16 residues. CDR1 is MNHEY and CDR2 is SMNVEV in the germline V gene (reference sequence). V lost 6 bases to trimming and J lost 7 bases; unmatched junction nucleotides: 10. The CDR3 protein is CASRVGGLAGGGELFF. In nucleotides, the CDR3 is TGTGCCAGCAGAGTTGGTGGGCTAGCGGGAGGCGGGGAGCTGTTTTTT.

This chain uses TRBV9 with TRBJ2-2, with TRBD2 matching over 9 bases. V was clipped by 1 base and J by 1 base; unmatched bases: 11. Looked up from germline, CDR1 is SGDLS and CDR2 is YYNGEE. The length of the CDR3 is 19 residues. The CDR3 here is CASSVRGGELAGNTGELFF. The CDR3 DNA follows: TGTGCCAGCAGCGTACGCGGAGGTGAACTAGCGGGGAACACCGGGGAGCTGTTTTTT. Full variable domain (missing parts from reference TRBV9 and TRBJ2-2): DSGVTQTPKHLITATGQRVTLRCSPRSGDLSVYWYQQSLDQGLQFLIQYYNGEERAKGNILERFSAQQFPDLHSELNLSSLELGDSALYFCASSVRGGELAGNTGELFFGEGSRLTVL.

V and J are TRBV29-1 and TRBJ1-1; D is possibly TRBD1 (5 bases). Trimming pared 4 bases from V and 11 bases from J, leaving 17 bases between. The CDR3 extends over 12 amino acids. Germline-derived CDR1 and CDR2 are SQVTM and ANQGSEA. CDR3: CSVVAGGGWAFF. CDR3 sequence (DNA): TGCAGCGTTGTAGCGGGTGGGGGATGGGCTTTCTTT.

The chain links TRBV5-1 to TRBJ2-1; TRBD1 matches 8 bases. This CDR3 region has 15 residues. Germline CDR1 and CDR2: SGHRS and YFSETQ. J was trimmed by 5 bases and V by 1 base; bases with no gene match: 5. As DNA, the CDR3 is TGCGCCAGCAGCTTGCAGGGGGCGCGGGACAATGAGCAGTTCTTC. The encoded protein is CASSLQGARDNEQFF. The variable domain in full, with the rest retrieved from reference TRBV5-1 and TRBJ2-1, is KAGVTQTPRYLIKTRGQQVTLSCSPISGHRSVSWYQQTPGQGLQFLFEYFSETQRNKGNFPGRFSGRQFSNSRSEMNVSTLELGDSALYLCASSLQGARDNEQFFGPGTRLTVL.

The table lists this clone with a count of one. J is TRBJ2-2 and V is TRBV11-3; 7 positions agree with TRBD1. The CDR3 spans 14 residues. The V segment lost 5 bases and the J segment 4 bases; nucleotides outside the gene matches: 4. CDR1 and CDR2 (germline): SGHNT, YENEEA. The CDR3 spells CASSPTGFTGELFF. The DNA of the CDR3 is TGTGCCAGCAGCCCGACAGGGTTCACCGGGGAGCTGTTTTTT. The variable domain in full, with the rest retrieved from reference TRBV11-3 and TRBJ2-2, is EAGVVQSPRYKIIEKKQPVAFWCNPISGHNTLYWYLQNLGQGPELLIRYENEEAVDDSQLPKDRFSAERLKGVDSTLKIQPAELGDSAVYLCASSPTGFTGELFFGEGSRLTVL.

The chain has TRBV20-1 and TRBJ2-1; 10 bases are a match to TRBD2. CDR1 and CDR2 from the germline V gene are DFQATT and SNEGSKA (reference sequence). The CDR3 totals 15 residues. Losses at the gene ends were 3 bases for V and 8 bases for J; bases not matched to a gene: 10. The CDR3 sequence: CSASNRLAGEYEQFF. The CDR3 bases are TGCAGTGCTAGTAACCGGCTAGCGGGAGAGTATGAGCAGTTCTTC.